The 13 T cell receptor beta chains below come from one sample, sequenced in a study of blood T cell repertoires in COVID-19. The repertoire was sequenced with immunoSEQ multiplex PCR; TCRdb's copy has only in-frame clones and lacks some. The sample lists 220,000 or so clones; under 90% were seen once. The material sequenced was PBMCs or T cells enriched from blood (not recorded which). Every receptor here comes from a woman aged 60-75 years who had recovered from COVID-19.

This chain uses TRBV5-1 with TRBJ1-1, with TRBD1 identical over 7 bases. The germline gives CDR1 SGHRS, CDR2 YFSETQ. This CDR3 spans 15 amino acids. V gave up 3 bases and J gave up 1 base; unmatched junction bases: 6. DNA for the CDR3: TGCGCCAGCAGCTCCGGCAGACAGGGGAACACTGAAGCTTTCTTT. Amino acid sequence: CASSSGRQGNTEAFF.

The V and J genes are TRBV5-5 and TRBJ2-5, with TRBD1 as a possible D gene (5 bases). Germline assignment: CDR1 SGHKS and CDR2 YYEKEE (reference sequence). V dropped 3 bases and J dropped 5 bases, with 11 bases sitting between them. The CDR3 runs 13 residues. The CDR3 reads CASSSDRWETQYF. The CDR3 DNA sequence: TGTGCCAGCAGCTCCGACAGATGGGAGACCCAGTACTTC. Using reference TRBV5-5 and TRBJ2-5 for the parts outside the CDR3, the full variable domain is DAGVTQSPTHLIKTRGQQVTLRCSPISGHKSVSWYQQVLGQGPQFIFQYYEKEERGRGNFPDRFSARQFPNYSSELNVNALLLGDSALYLCASSSDRWETQYFGPGTRLLVL.

The chain links TRBV7-3 to TRBJ1-6; D remains unclear. The CDR3 loop spans 13 amino acids. The germline V gene has CDR1 SGHTA and CDR2 FQGTGA. V lost 5 bases and J lost 8, with 10 bases in between. The CDR3: CASSDTRDSPLHF. In DNA, the CDR3 is TGTGCCAGCAGCGATACTAGAGATTCACCCCTCCACTTT. Full variable domain (missing parts from reference TRBV7-3 and TRBJ1-6): GAGVSQTPSNKVTEKGKYVELRCDPISGHTALYWYRQSLGQGPEFLIYFQGTGAADDSGLPNDRFFAVRPEGSVSTLKIQRTERGDSAVYLCASSDTRDSPLHFGNGTRLTVT.

The chain couples TRBV19 to TRBJ2-5; D is ambiguous. The CDR3 sequence is 14 residues long. With 5 bases removed from V and 2 bases from J, the gap between germline ends came to 12 bases. Germline V lookup: CDR1 LNHDA, CDR2 SQIVND (reference sequence). CDR3 in amino acids: CASSLGVMQETQYF. DNA for the CDR3: TGTGCCAGTAGTCTCGGAGTGATGCAAGAGACCCAGTACTTC.

The V gene is TRBV3-1 (or the pseudogene TRBV3-2), the J gene TRBJ2-3; D is perhaps TRBD2 (6 bases). V lost 0 bases and J 1 base, leaving 14 bases between the germline ends. There are 17 residues in the CDR3. Germline V gives CDR1 LGHDT, CDR2 YNNKEL (reference sequence). DNA for the CDR3: TGTGCCAGCAGCCAAGACCCGAGCGGGTACGGCACAGATACGCAGTATTTT. Amino acid sequence: CASSQDPSGYGTDTQYF.

The J gene is TRBJ1-2, the V gene TRBV10-3; 8 nucleotides agree with TRBD1. The CDR3 is 16 amino acids. Per germline, CDR1 ENHRY and CDR2 SYGVKD. J gave up 0 bases and V 8 bases, and 11 bases lay outside the gene matches. The CDR3 DNA sequence: TGTGCCATCCGGGACAGGAGGGTGGAAGCTAACTATGGCTACACCTTC. This sequence encodes CAIRDRRVEANYGYTF.

The chain combines TRBV7-2 with TRBJ2-5; 8 bases line up with TRBD2. Unmatched junction bases numbered 10, after V lost 5 bases and J lost 2 bases. Germline V gene sequence: CDR1 SGHTA, CDR2 FQGNSA. The CDR3 is 16 amino acids. CDR3 DNA: TGTGCCAGCAGCCCCATGGGCGGGGGGCTTCAAGAGACCCAGTACTTC. Residues: CASSPMGGGLQETQYF. Variable domain in full (rest from reference TRBV7-2 and TRBJ2-5): GAGVSQSPSNKVTEKGKDVELRCDPISGHTALYWYRQSLGQGLEFLIYFQGNSAPDKSGLPSDRFSAERTGGSVSTLTIQRTQQEDSAVYLCASSPMGGGLQETQYFGPGTRLLVL.

This clone was detected once. CDR3 amino acids: CASSQGAEETQYF. The CDR3 DNA reads TGTGCCAGCAGCCAAGGGGCCGAAGAGACCCAGTACTTC. The chain joins TRBV9 to TRBJ2-5; the D gene is possibly TRBD1 (5 bases). CDR1 and CDR2 (germline): SGDLS, YYNGEE. V was clipped by 4 bases and J by 3 bases, with 10 bases between them. CDR3 length equals 13 residues.

This clone has a single count. This sequence joins TRBV14 and TRBJ1-4; 7 nucleotides agree with TRBD1. The ends lost 5 bases at V and 11 bases at J; junction bases unmatched: 5. Germline lookup yields CDR1 SGHDN and CDR2 FVKESK. This CDR3 spans 12 amino acids. The CDR3 DNA reads as TGTGCCAGCAGCTACACAGGGGAGAAACTGTTTTTT. This gives the protein CASSYTGEKLFF.

This clone was seen a few times. This sequence joins TRBV12-3 or TRBV12-4 and TRBJ1-2, with a tentative D call TRBD1 (6 bases). Trimming left V 2 bases short and J 4 bases short, with 8 bases between. This CDR3 has 13 amino acids. The CDR3 is CASSLRTAYGYTF. The CDR3 bases are TGTGCCAGCAGTTTACGGACAGCCTATGGCTACACCTTC.

The chain is built from TRBV20-1 and TRBJ2-7; tentative D call: TRBD2 (5 bases). The CDR3 covers 13 residues. V lost 3 bases to trimming and J lost 3 bases, with 12 bases between them. CDR1 is DFQATT and CDR2 is SNEGSKA in the germline V gene (reference sequence). In DNA, the CDR3 is TGCAGTGCTAGTCACCGGGATCTCTACGAGCAGTACTTC. Encoded protein: CSASHRDLYEQYF.

The rearrangement joins TRBV9 to TRBJ1-1, with D unresolved. V lost 0 bases and J lost 1, with 4 bases in between. This CDR3 has 13 amino acids. The germline V gene encodes CDR1 SGDLS and CDR2 YYNGEE. The CDR3 DNA is TGTGCCAGCAGCGTAGACGGGAACACTGAAGCTTTCTTT. Translated, it gives CASSVDGNTEAFF.

J is TRBJ2-1 and V is TRBV6-5, with 10 nucleotides matching TRBD2. The CDR3 totals 15 residues. Germline assignment: CDR1 MNHEY and CDR2 SVGAGI. The J segment lost 7 bases and the V segment lost 5 bases, leaving 8 bases of the junction unmatched. Here the CDR3 DNA reads TGTGCCAGCAGTCCTCAGCGGGGGGGCCGAAATGAGCAGTTCTTC. This gives the protein CASSPQRGGRNEQFF.